A selection of T cell receptor beta chains follows, all from one sample in a study of blood T cell repertoires in COVID-19. Clones were read by immunoSEQ multiplex PCR, and TCRdb kept only the in-frame ones, dropping some. This sample has more than 95,000 clones, with roughly nine tenths found just once. Material: peripheral blood. The receptor set was obtained from a man between 60 and 75 years old with acute or convalescent COVID-19. The CDR3 runs from the conserved cysteine through the conserved F or W. The D gene is left open where the match is weak. For some rows the clone size is stated as once, few or many, or as a class when expanded; others skip it.

clone size,D gene,J gene,V gene,CDR3 DNA,CDR3 protein
NA,TRBD1,TRBJ1-1,TRBV11-2,TGTGCCAGCACCCGGGACAGGGCTGAAGCTTTCTTT,CASTRDRAEAFF
NA,TRBD1,TRBJ2-7,TRBV28,TGTGCCAGCAGTCCAGGGACAGGGGGCTACGAGCAGTACTTC,CASSPGTGGYEQYF
NA,NA,TRBJ2-1,TRBV3-1/TRBV3-2,TGTGCCAGCAGCCCCATTCTCGGGAATGAGCAGTTCTTC,CASSPILGNEQFF
NA,NA,TRBJ1-2,TRBV27,TGTGCCAGCACAAGTAGCGAATCCTATGGCTACACCTTC,CASTSSESYGYTF
once,TRBD1,TRBJ1-2,TRBV7-9,TGTGCCAGCAGCCAGGGGGCAGAAAACTATGGCTACACCTTC,CASSQGAENYGYTF
NA,NA,TRBJ1-1,TRBV2,TGTGCCAGCAGGAAACCAACAGGCACTGAAGCTTTCTTT,CASRKPTGTEAFF
NA,NA,TRBJ2-5,TRBV15,TGTGCCACCAGCAGAGGAGGGGGTCGGGAGACCCAGTACTTC,CATSRGGGRETQYF
NA,NA,TRBJ2-5,TRBV5-4,TGTGCCAGCAGCTTGGGGCTCCAAGAGACCCAGTACTTC,CASSLGLQETQYF
NA,NA,TRBJ1-2,TRBV27,TGTGCCAGCTCCTCGGGGGACTCGGGCTATGGCTACACCTTC,CASSSGDSGYGYTF
NA,NA,TRBJ1-2,TRBV27,TGTGCCAGCAGTTTATCGATCGGGGTCTATGGCTACACCTTC,CASSLSIGVYGYTF
NA,TRBD1,TRBJ2-7,TRBV7-2,TGTGCCAGCAGTACTGACAGGGCCTACGAGCAGTACTTC,CASSTDRAYEQYF
NA,TRBD1,TRBJ2-2,TRBV7-2,TGTGCCAGCAGCTTAGGAGGACAGGTGAACACCGGGGAGCTGTTTTTT,CASSLGGQVNTGELFF
NA,TRBD2,TRBJ2-1,TRBV7-2,TGTGCCAGCAGCTTCCAGCGGGGGAGCTCCTACAATGAGCAGTTCTTC,CASSFQRGSSYNEQFF
NA,TRBD1,TRBJ1-2,TRBV16,TGTGCCAGCAGCCAATCCCGGACAGGATACTATGGCTACACCTTC,CASSQSRTGYYGYTF
NA,NA,TRBJ1-5,TRBV6-6,TGTGCCAGCAGTATTCAGGGTTATCAGCCCCAGCATTTT,CASSIQGYQPQHF
NA,NA,TRBJ2-1,TRBV30,TGTGCCTGGAGTACAGGCAGGGGTGAGCAGTTCTTC,CAWSTGRGEQFF
NA,NA,TRBJ1-1,TRBV7-9,TGTGCCAGCAGCTTGGGACTGTACCCGAACACTGAAGCTTTCTTT,CASSLGLYPNTEAFF
NA,NA,TRBJ1-2,TRBV5-1,TGCGCCAGCAGCTCTGACAGTTTATCAGCCTACACCTTC,CASSSDSLSAYTF
NA,TRBD1,TRBJ1-5,TRBV19,TGTGCCAGTAGCTCCGGGCAGGGGGCTACCATGCGGCCCCAGCATTTT,CASSSGQGATMRPQHF
NA,TRBD1,TRBJ2-5,TRBV19,TGTGCCAGTAGTATAGGGGGACAGGGACAAGAGACCCAGTACTTC,CASSIGGQGQETQYF
NA,NA,TRBJ1-1,TRBV4-2,TGTGCCAGCAGCCAAGAAAGGGGAGGGAACACTGAAGCTTTCTTT,CASSQERGGNTEAFF
NA,NA,TRBJ1-3,TRBV18,TGTGCCAGCTCACTACTCGACAGCAGCCTCTCTGGAAACACCATATATTTT,CASSLLDSSLSGNTIYF
once,TRBD1,TRBJ1-1,TRBV7-2,TGTGCCAGCAGCCGGACAGGGCTCGAGGAAGCTTTCTTT,CASSRTGLEEAFF
NA,NA,TRBJ2-5,TRBV29-1,TGCAGCGTTGAATCCGGACAGAACGCGGAGACCCAGTACTTC,CSVESGQNAETQYF
few,TRBD1,TRBJ1-4,TRBV18,TGTGCCAGCTCATCGACGACAGGGGACTTTGGCGAAAAACTGTTTTTT,CASSSTTGDFGEKLFF
NA,NA,TRBJ1-5,TRBV18,TGTGCCAGCTCACCAGGACAGTTTATTCAGCCCCAGCATTTT,CASSPGQFIQPQHF
once,NA,TRBJ1-1,TRBV5-6,TGTGCCAGCAGCTTGACTGGGAGAATGAACACTGAAGCTTTCTTT,CASSLTGRMNTEAFF
NA,NA,TRBJ1-2,TRBV18,TGTGCCAGCTCCGAGAGCAGGGCTAACTATGGCTACACCTTC,CASSESRANYGYTF
NA,NA,TRBJ2-3,TRBV5-6,TGTGCCAGCATCCTTCGGGGTGCCCTCACAGATACGCAGTATTTT,CASILRGALTDTQYF
NA,NA,TRBJ2-2,TRBV27,TGTGCCAGCAGTTTACTTATTAGCGTGCAGGGAGGTCGCAGAGGGGAGCTGTTTTTT,CASSLLISVQGGRRGELFF
NA,NA,TRBJ1-2,TRBV7-8,TGTGCCAGCAGCTTAGGTACAGGGAACTATGGCTACACCTTC,CASSLGTGNYGYTF
NA,TRBD1,TRBJ1-1,TRBV12-3/TRBV12-4,TGTGCCAGCAGTCTTTCCGGACAGGGAGAAGCTTTCTTT,CASSLSGQGEAFF
NA,TRBD1,TRBJ2-7,TRBV30,TGTGCCTGCACCCGGACAGGGAACTACGAGCAGTACTTC,CACTRTGNYEQYF
NA,TRBD1,TRBJ1-2,TRBV4-1,TGCGCCAGCAGCCATCAGTACCCCGGGACAGGGGTTAACTATGGCTACACCTTC,CASSHQYPGTGVNYGYTF
once,NA,TRBJ2-3,TRBV7-9,TGTGCCAGCAGCTCGCCAACCCTAACGGGGAGCACAGATACGCAGTATTTT,CASSSPTLTGSTDTQYF
NA,TRBD1,TRBJ1-1,TRBV28,TGTGCCAGCAGTGCCGCAGGGGGAGCGAACACTGAAGCTTTCTTT,CASSAAGGANTEAFF
NA,TRBD2,TRBJ2-3,TRBV6-2/TRBV6-3,TGTGCCAGCAGTCCGCTGACTAGCGGGGGAAAGACAGATACGCAGTATTTT,CASSPLTSGGKTDTQYF
NA,NA,TRBJ1-2,TRBV30,TGTGCCGGCCCCCGGGGGAGCGGCTACACCTTC,CAGPRGSGYTF
NA,NA,TRBJ1-1,TRBV7-8,TGTGCCAGCTTTACGGGGGGTACTGAAGCTTTCTTT,CASFTGGTEAFF
NA,NA,TRBJ1-3,TRBV3-1/TRBV3-2,TGTGCCAGCAGCCAAGGAGGAGGGCCAATTACTGGAAACACCATATATTTT,CASSQGGGPITGNTIYF
large,TRBD1,TRBJ1-5,TRBV5-8,TGTGCCAGCAGCTTGCACGGGACAGGGGGCTCGCAGCCCCAGCATTTT,CASSLHGTGGSQPQHF
NA,TRBD1,TRBJ1-1,TRBV18,TGTGCCAGCTCCCCGGGACAGGTGATGAACACTGAAGCTTTCTTT,CASSPGQVMNTEAFF
few,NA,TRBJ1-2,TRBV27,TGTGCCAGCAGTTTAAGTTGGCAGGTTAACTATGGCTACACCTTC,CASSLSWQVNYGYTF
NA,TRBD1,TRBJ1-4,TRBV4-1,TGCGCCAGCAGCCACTTCGACAGGGGGACGGATGAAAAACTGTTTTTT,CASSHFDRGTDEKLFF
NA,NA,TRBJ1-2,TRBV6-5,TGTGCCAGCAGTTTCCTAAGGGGCGGGGACAACTATGGCTACACCTTC,CASSFLRGGDNYGYTF
NA,NA,TRBJ1-5,TRBV6-1,TGTGCCAGCAGTGAACAGGGTTCTCAGCCCCAGCATTTT,CASSEQGSQPQHF